These T cell receptor beta chains were read from a single sample in a study of T-cell memory formation after mild COVID-19. TCRdb ran MiXCR on the 5' RACE reads and lists one entry per CDR3 protein. The sample consists of tens of thousands of distinct CDR3 sequences, about 13% of them appearing once. The sequencing sample was made of PBMCs or a T cell subset sorted from them (not recorded which). Receptors originate from a man in his late teens or twenties who had mild COVID-19 (a few samples of this study predate the infection). Cell type and time point are not known. Each CDR3 is given with its conserved first and last residue. A D gene is named only where the DNA matches it firmly. Clone size is shown for a subset of rows, as once, few, many or a class of expanded clone.

d_call	j_call	v_call	cdr3_length	clone_size	cdr3_aa	cdr3_nt
NA	TRBJ2-7	TRBV7-6	14	NA	CASSMRDTSYEQYF	TGTGCCAGCAGCATGCGGGACACCTCCTACGAGCAGTACTTC
NA	TRBJ1-2	TRBV29-1	13	NA	CSVATPSNYGYTF	TGCAGCGTTGCAACACCATCTAACTATGGCTACACCTTC
NA	TRBJ2-7	TRBV9	14	NA	CASSSRDGLYEQYF	TGTGCCAGCAGCTCCCGGGACGGCCTATACGAGCAGTACTTC
NA	TRBJ2-1	TRBV2	16	NA	CASSRRGPSSYNEQFF	TGTGCCAGCAGTCGGCGGGGGCCGAGCTCCTACAATGAGCAGTTCTTC
NA	TRBJ1-6	TRBV27	15	few	CASSLAGLTNSPLHF	TGTGCCAGCAGTTTAGCGGGACTGACCAATTCACCCCTCCACTTT
NA	TRBJ2-7	TRBV4-1	13	NA	CASSQHRGAEQYF	TGCGCCAGCAGCCAGCACCGGGGAGCCGAGCAGTACTTC
NA	TRBJ1-5	TRBV21-1	16	few	CASSKEPSGANQPQHF	TGTGCCAGCAGCAAAGAACCTTCCGGGGCAAATCAGCCCCAGCATTTT
NA	TRBJ2-2	TRBV5-1	16	NA	CASSSHSVANTGELFF	TGCGCCAGCAGTTCTCACTCCGTTGCGAACACCGGGGAGCTGTTTTTT
NA	TRBJ1-5	TRBV15	17	medium-sized	CATSREWAVPFNQPQHF	TGTGCCACCAGCAGAGAATGGGCCGTTCCGTTCAATCAGCCCCAGCATTTT
NA	TRBJ1-1	TRBV27	13	NA	CASSLSPITEAFF	TGTGCCAGCAGTTTATCCCCGATCACTGAAGCTTTCTTT
TRBD2	TRBJ2-3	TRBV20-1	15	many	CSASGLAVRTDTQYF	TGCAGTGCTTCGGGACTAGCGGTACGCACAGATACGCAGTATTTT
NA	TRBJ2-2	TRBV29-1	12	NA	CSVAGDTGELFF	TGCAGCGTTGCAGGGGACACCGGGGAGCTGTTTTTT
NA	TRBJ2-3	TRBV7-9	12	NA	CASSFRADTQYF	TGTGCCAGCAGCTTTAGGGCAGATACGCAGTATTTT
NA	TRBJ1-1	TRBV24-1	13	NA	CATSHGPNTEAFF	TGTGCCACCAGCCATGGGCCTAACACTGAAGCTTTCTTT
NA	TRBJ2-2	TRBV14	14	few	CASSWGFGAGELFF	TGTGCCAGCAGCTGGGGCTTCGGGGCCGGGGAGCTGTTTTTT
TRBD2	TRBJ2-7	TRBV5-1	18	many	CASSLPPLSGNSSYEQYF	TGCGCCAGCAGCTTGCCCCCCCTGAGCGGGAACAGCTCCTACGAGCAGTACTTC
NA	TRBJ1-2	TRBV24-1	14	NA	CATRAGGENYGYTF	TGTGCCACCAGGGCGGGGGGCGAAAACTATGGCTACACCTTC
TRBD2	TRBJ2-1	TRBV29-1	14	NA	CSAGTSGGENEQFF	TGCAGCGCCGGGACTAGCGGGGGTGAGAATGAGCAGTTCTTC
TRBD1	TRBJ2-4	TRBV4-2	18	few	CASSHPRGDRVAKNIQYF	TGTGCCAGCAGCCACCCCAGGGGGGACAGGGTAGCCAAAAACATTCAGTACTTC
TRBD1	TRBJ2-1	TRBV11-2	16	NA	CASSWEPGTGDNEQFF	TGTGCCAGCAGCTGGGAACCCGGGACAGGGGACAATGAGCAGTTCTTC
NA	TRBJ2-7	TRBV7-2	13	NA	CASSATYSYEQYF	TGTGCCAGCAGCGCCACTTACTCCTACGAGCAGTACTTC
TRBD1	TRBJ1-4	TRBV6-1	15	NA	CATMGPGTGGEKLFF	TGTGCCACCATGGGACCCGGGACAGGGGGAGAAAAACTGTTTTTT
NA	TRBJ1-2	TRBV6-5	16	few	CASSLNSGAPNYGYTF	TGTGCCAGCAGTTTGAATTCAGGGGCCCCCAACTATGGCTACACCTTC
NA	TRBJ2-7	TRBV20-1	14	many	CSARVPGVAREQYF	TGCAGTGCTAGGGTTCCCGGTGTGGCCCGCGAGCAGTACTTC
NA	TRBJ2-1	TRBV5-1	17	NA	CASSTNPRDRPGVVQFF	TGCGCCAGCAGCACAAACCCCCGGGACCGCCCGGGGGTTGTGCAGTTCTTC
TRBD2	TRBJ2-1	TRBV9	16	few	CASSVASGGAGNEQFF	TGTGCCAGCAGCGTAGCCAGCGGGGGGGCAGGAAATGAGCAGTTCTTC
NA	TRBJ2-2	TRBV28	15	few	CASSSGERLTGELFF	TGTGCCAGCAGCTCCGGGGAGAGACTGACCGGGGAGCTGTTTTTT
NA	TRBJ1-6	TRBV27	12	few	CASSPVNSPLHF	TGTGCCAGCAGCCCGGTGAATTCACCCCTCCACTTT
NA	TRBJ1-2	TRBV7-9	13	few	CASSLQDNYGYTF	TGTGCCAGCAGCTTACAGGACAACTATGGCTACACCTTC
NA	TRBJ2-5	TRBV6-2/TRBV6-3	12	many	CASNGVQETQYF	TGTGCCAGCAACGGGGTCCAAGAGACCCAGTACTTC
NA	TRBJ2-3	TRBV9	16	NA	CASSVGAGFSTDTQYF	TGTGCCAGCAGCGTAGGGGCTGGCTTTAGTACAGATACGCAGTATTTT
TRBD1	TRBJ2-1	TRBV12-3/TRBV12-4	15	NA	CASRPLGGQDNEQFF	TGTGCCAGCAGGCCCCTAGGGGGACAGGACAATGAGCAGTTCTTC
NA	TRBJ1-4	TRBV12-3/TRBV12-4	18	NA	CASSPPTQTWATNEKLFF	TGTGCCAGCAGTCCGCCGACACAAACCTGGGCAACTAATGAAAAACTGTTTTTT
NA	TRBJ2-7	TRBV4-2	16	many	CASSQEGGALTYEQYF	TGTGCCAGCAGCCAAGAAGGGGGGGCTTTAACCTACGAGCAGTACTTC
TRBD2	TRBJ2-1	TRBV12-3/TRBV12-4	13	few	CASRSGGHDEQFF	TGTGCCAGCAGAAGCGGGGGGCACGATGAGCAGTTCTTC
TRBD2	TRBJ2-5	TRBV27	16	few	CASSALVIGGRETQYF	TGTGCCAGCAGTGCCCTGGTTATCGGGGGGAGAGAGACCCAGTACTTC
NA	TRBJ1-1	TRBV4-1	16	many	CASSQDAGNMNTEAFF	TGCGCCAGCAGCCAAGACGCAGGCAACATGAACACTGAAGCTTTCTTT
NA	TRBJ1-2	TRBV7-2	12	NA	CASSLVRAGYTF	TGTGCCAGCAGCTTAGTTCGGGCTGGCTACACCTTC
NA	TRBJ1-1	TRBV7-9	12	few	CASSLVLTEAFF	TGTGCCAGCAGCTTAGTACTCACTGAAGCTTTCTTT
NA	TRBJ2-5	TRBV7-2	14	few	CASSPPGGIETQYF	TGTGCCAGCAGCCCACCAGGAGGGATAGAGACCCAGTACTTC
NA	TRBJ2-3	TRBV5-1	16	NA	CASSSPGGVFTDTQYF	TGCGCCAGCAGCTCCCCGGGCGGGGTTTTCACAGATACGCAGTATTTT
NA	TRBJ2-2	TRBV5-1	13	NA	CASSSPDTGELFF	TGCGCCAGCAGCTCCCCTGACACCGGGGAGCTGTTTTTT
NA	TRBJ1-1	TRBV7-9	16	NA	CASSLVSASTHPEAFF	TGTGCCAGCAGCTTAGTAAGTGCCTCGACGCACCCTGAAGCTTTCTTT